This T cell receptor beta chain stems from a study of T cells in Graves' hyperthyroidism and ophthalmopathy. Notes on the study in general: Blood shared most expanded thyroid clonotypes above 0.001.

In this sample, this clonotype turned up many times. Antigen specificity is unknown. RNA transcripts served as the template for amplifying TCR beta CDR3 regions. RT-PCR in the first round (using the HTBI primer set) targeted the TCR CDR3. MiXCR, applied by TCRdb to the multiplex PCR reads, yields one record per CDR3 protein. The data show around 300,000 distinct CDR3 sequences, with about 16% seen just once and about 30% held by the top ten. Any symptoms of ophthalmopathy came after the first hyperthyroidism diagnosis, from which the blood sample dates. This CDR3 has 15 residues. Between the trimmed V and J ends, which lost 4 bases and 7 bases, there was a span of 22 bases. Germline V gene lookup returns CDR1 DFQATT and CDR2 SNEGSKA (reference sequence).

The rearrangement joins TRBV20-1 to TRBJ1-1, with D perhaps matching TRBD1 (5 bases). Sequencing was done on a sample of blood. This clonotype originated in a woman aged 45-59 years with Graves' hyperthyroidism that later progressed to Graves' ophthalmopathy. CDR3 DNA: TGCAGTGCTAAGCCGGCGGGGGGGAATTTTTTTGAAGCTTTCTTT. This encodes CSAKPAGGNFFEAFF.